Listed below are T cell receptor beta chains from one sample, sequenced in a study of OX40 agonist ivuxolimab in advanced cancers. Data came from immunoSEQ multiplex PCR; TCRdb stores just in-frame clones and leaves some out. The data hold 98,000 or so clones, with around 85% observed a single time. Sequencing was performed on CD4+ or CD8+ T cells sorted from blood, taken in a trial of the OX40 agonist ivuxolimab. All receptors come from an adult with an advanced solid tumor such as melanoma, head and neck, liver or kidney cancer. The CDR3 runs from the conserved cysteine through the conserved F or W. D genes are given only for firm matches. Expanded clones get a size class; other rows say once, few or many, or leave the size out.

clone_size j_call v_call d_call cdr3_nt cdr3_aa
few TRBJ1-5 TRBV10-1 NA TGCGCCAGCTTGGAACAGGGATGTCAGCCCCAGCATTTT CASLEQGCQPQHF
NA TRBJ2-1 TRBV5-1 NA TGCGCCAGCAGCTTGGACGGGTACCCCTACAATGAGCAGTTCTTC CASSLDGYPYNEQFF
NA TRBJ1-1 TRBV5-5 NA TGTGCCAGCAGCCCGGGCCTAACAGTGAACACTGAAGCTTTCTTT CASSPGLTVNTEAFF
NA TRBJ1-5 TRBV6-6 NA TGTGCCAGCAGTTATGAGTTTCAGCCCCAGCATTTT CASSYEFQPQHF
NA TRBJ2-1 TRBV12-1 NA TGTGCCAGCAGCTTTCGAGTAGCGGGAGGGTTCGAGCAGTTCTTC CASSFRVAGGFEQFF
NA TRBJ2-1 TRBV5-8 TRBD2 TGTGCCAGCAGCGCCCGCCTAGCGGTCTACAATGAGCAGTTCTTC CASSARLAVYNEQFF
NA TRBJ2-1 TRBV5-5 NA TGTGCCAGCAGCTCGCCGGGCCCTTACAATGAGCAGTTCTTC CASSSPGPYNEQFF
NA TRBJ2-1 TRBV4-3 TRBD2 TGCGCCAGCAGACAAGGGCGGGAGACCTACAATGAGCAGTTCTTC CASRQGRETYNEQFF
NA TRBJ1-1 TRBV2 NA TGTGCCAGGAGGCCGGAAACGGGTGAAGCTTTCTTT CARRPETGEAFF
NA TRBJ2-1 TRBV5-1 NA TGCGCCAGCACTAGTGAGCCCTCCTCTTATGAGCAGTTCTTC CASTSEPSSYEQFF
NA TRBJ2-3 TRBV9 NA TGTGCCAGCAGCGTAGGGACTCGCGATACGCAGTATTTT CASSVGTRDTQYF
NA TRBJ2-2 TRBV5-5 NA TGTGCCAGCAGGCAGAGTTCGGGGAACACCGGGGAGCTGTTTTTT CASRQSSGNTGELFF
NA TRBJ2-5 TRBV7-8 NA TGTGCCAGCAGCCCGATTGGGGAGACCCAGTACTTC CASSPIGETQYF
NA TRBJ2-5 TRBV7-8 TRBD2 TGTGCCAGCAGCCCCGCCGGGAGGGCCTGGGAGACCCAGTACTTC CASSPAGRAWETQYF
NA TRBJ2-3 TRBV30 NA TGTGCCTGGAGAACCCCCGGCACAGATACGCAGTATTTT CAWRTPGTDTQYF
NA TRBJ2-1 TRBV6-1 TRBD2 TGTGCCAGCAGTGAAGGGGGACTAGCGGGGAACTACAATGAGCAGTTCTTC CASSEGGLAGNYNEQFF
NA TRBJ2-7 TRBV11-1 NA TGTGCCAGAGGGCCCCCAGACGGTTCCCGCTCCTACGAGCAGTACTTC CARGPPDGSRSYEQYF
NA TRBJ2-3 TRBV11-3 NA TGTGCCAGCAGCACCGCCGGACACAACACAGATACGCAGTATTTT CASSTAGHNTDTQYF
once TRBJ1-3 TRBV5-4 TRBD1 TGTGCCAGCAGCGTCTCTGCAGGGGGCTCTGGAAACACCATATATTTT CASSVSAGGSGNTIYF
few TRBJ1-2 TRBV29-1 NA TGCAGCGTTACGACAGTTGTCGGCTACACCTTC CSVTTVVGYTF
NA TRBJ2-1 TRBV7-6 TRBD2 TGTGCCAGCAGCTCCCCGACTAGCGGGGGCTATAAGTTCTTC CASSSPTSGGYKFF
NA TRBJ1-2 TRBV6-5 NA TGTGCCAGCAGCCCTCGGGACACCTACTATGGCTACACCTTC CASSPRDTYYGYTF
NA TRBJ2-7 TRBV18 NA TGTGCCAGCTCACCACAGTCCCCTCCCGGGGGCGAGCAGTACTTC CASSPQSPPGGEQYF
NA TRBJ1-2 TRBV10-3 NA TGTGCCAGCGGAAATTCCGGGACGGAGCTTAATGGCTACACCTTC CASGNSGTELNGYTF